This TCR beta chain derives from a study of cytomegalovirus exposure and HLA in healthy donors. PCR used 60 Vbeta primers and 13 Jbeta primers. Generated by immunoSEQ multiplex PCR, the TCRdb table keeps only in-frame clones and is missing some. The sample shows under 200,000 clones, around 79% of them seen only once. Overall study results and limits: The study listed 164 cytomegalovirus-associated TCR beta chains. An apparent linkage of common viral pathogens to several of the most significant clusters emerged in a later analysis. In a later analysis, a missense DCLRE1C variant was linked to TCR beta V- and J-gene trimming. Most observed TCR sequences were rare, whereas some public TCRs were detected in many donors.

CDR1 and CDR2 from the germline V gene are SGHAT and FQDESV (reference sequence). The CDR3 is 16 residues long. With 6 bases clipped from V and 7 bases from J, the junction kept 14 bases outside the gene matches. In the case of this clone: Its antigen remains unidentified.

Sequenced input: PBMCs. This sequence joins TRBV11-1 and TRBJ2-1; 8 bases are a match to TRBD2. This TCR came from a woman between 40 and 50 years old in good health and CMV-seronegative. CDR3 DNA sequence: TGTGCCAGCAGTTTTACTAGCGGCCGAATTCAGAATGAGCAGTTCTTC. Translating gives CASSFTSGRIQNEQFF.